This T cell receptor beta chain was recovered during a study of blood T cell repertoires in COVID-19 (dated by TCRdb to 2018 to 2021). In terms of the full investigation: Samples from collaborators originated in the United States, Italy and Spain and spanned both the acute and convalescent phases of COVID-19. The prospective study material was composed of cDNA or gDNA derived from T cells, B-cell-depleted T cells, or PBMCs. Subjects who had been exposed to COVID-19, were actively infected with it, or had recovered from it provided the deeply sampled blood TCRbeta repertoires that made up the dataset. A freely available public database, intended as a resource for researchers studying the immune response to SARS-CoV-2, is where the repertoires were released. Samples were obtained from the ongoing ImmuneRACE study (first 160 participants) and from 1,254 subjects provided by 6 global collaborators. Sample metadata almost always included a de-identified subject ID, COVID-19 status, age in years and sex. Where available, HLA class I and class II types were taken from metadata supplied by the sample provider and were not determined by assay-based typing.

The CDR3 numbers 13 residues from cysteine through phenylalanine. The CDR3 DNA has 39 bases and is translated from base 1. V and J lose 5 bases and 2 bases, and a span of 10 bases separates them. Sequences KGHSH (CDR1) and LQKENI (CDR2) are obtained from the germline V gene. The immunoSEQ Assay, a bias-controlled multiplex PCR, was used to amplify TCRbeta CDR3 regions from genomic DNA. Concerning the study's data processing: The number of nucleated cells in each sample was estimated by amplification of reference gene primers within the assay. To quantify the absolute abundance of each unique TCRbeta CDR3 rearrangement, sequence reads were collapsed and filtered. For each sample, productive Simpson clonality was calculated as the square root of Simpson's diversity index over productive rearrangements. The table comes from immuneACCESS by way of TCRdb, which keeps in-frame sequences with V and J called. Part of the clones is missing from these tables; in studies checked, under half for an unresolved V gene and the rest for unknown reasons. That table gives V, J and clone size, and the DNA gave D and trimming. In all, the sample holds some 240,000 clones, and around 83% of those were seen once. The ten largest clonotypes hold roughly 1.4% of the sample.

Another Seattle source contributed samples from volunteer blood donors who had recovered from COVID-19. Whole blood was collected in K2EDTA tubes by collaborating institutions according to the institutions' own protocols. For TCRbeta analysis, collaborators shipped samples as frozen whole blood, isolated PBMCs, or DNA extracted from either of those sample types. Remarks on this clone: The specificity of this receptor is unknown. The record has no base qualities; no much larger clone is one base away.

The research as a whole found: Clinical and demographic metadata were provided uncurated, with the amount varying by source and participant.

The sequence derives from a woman between 40 and 55 years old who had recovered from COVID-19. Sequencing used peripheral blood. The chain employs TRBV18 and TRBJ2-7; confidence is insufficient to name the D gene. The CDR3 here reads CASSAARTYEQYF. The nucleotide sequence reads as follows: TGTGCCAGCTCAGCGGCGCGGACCTACGAGCAGTACTTC.